Detailed here is one T cell receptor beta chain. Its antigen is undetermined. This specimen belongs to a study of radiotherapy plus CTLA-4 blockade in lung cancer. Notes on the study in general: TCR clones originating in tumors grew in number in blood after radiotherapy plus ipilimumab. Reported findings show early blood T cell clone dynamics, with interferon-beta, best predicted response.

The length of the CDR3 is 13 residues. V dropped 6 bases and J dropped 4 bases, with 9 bases sitting between them. The germline V gene encodes CDR1 SNHLY and CDR2 FYNNEI. Here immunoSEQ multiplex PCR was the method, and the copy in TCRdb shows in-frame clones only, minus some. This table holds some 110,000 clones, approximately 80% found once. Each patient with chemo-refractory metastatic non-small-cell lung cancer was treated with focal radiation plus CTLA-4 blockade using ipilimumab. Sequences were derived from peripheral blood, sampled from a patient treated with radiotherapy plus ipilimumab. The rearrangement joins TRBV2 to TRBJ1-4, with no clear D. The origin of this receptor is a human donor with non-small cell lung cancer that progressed on radiotherapy plus ipilimumab. Some clones in this sample may be carry-over from other donors' samples. The CDR3 DNA reads as TGTGCCAGCAGGCCGGGTCTTAATGAAAAACTGTTTTTT. It codes for CASRPGLNEKLFF.